This T cell receptor beta chain was obtained from a study of T cells after yellow fever vaccination. The wider study: Low-cell-number fractions were prepared with SMART-Seq v4 Ultra Low Input.

MiXCR was run by TCRdb on the 5' RACE reads, yielding one entry per CDR3 protein. Of 360,000 or so distinct CDR3 sequences listed, roughly 10% are singletons. The sample was PBMCs, taken on the day of the first yellow fever vaccination. This sequence was found in a man aged 18-30 years who received the YFV17D yellow fever vaccine.

The CDR3 region has the DNA TGTGCCAGCGGCAGGGTGGTCAATCAGCCCCAGCATTTT. Translated: CASGRVVNQPQHF. The chain employs TRBV2 and TRBJ1-5; a weak D match, TRBD1 (5 bases). Germline-derived CDR1 and CDR2 are SNHLY and FYNNEI. The CDR3 is 13 residues long. V lost 8 bases and J lost 3, with 11 bases in between.